Below, 32 T cell receptor beta chains from the same sample are listed, as sequenced in a study of blood T cell repertoires in COVID-19. The table came from immunoSEQ multiplex PCR; TCRdb's copy has only in-frame clones and leaves some out. This table has just under 60,000 clones, roughly 84% appearing once. The sequenced material came from peripheral blood. These receptors came from a man aged 80 or over with COVID-19, enrolled during active disease.

The gene calls are TRBV18 and TRBJ1-1; weak D call: TRBD1 (6 bases). Germline V lookup: CDR1 KGHSH, CDR2 LQKENI. The CDR3 sequence is 16 residues long. Trimming stripped 0 bases from V and 0 bases from J, with 11 bases between. The chain's CDR3 is CASSPPGQHLNTEAFF. DNA for the CDR3: TGTGCCAGCTCACCACCGGGACAACATCTGAACACTGAAGCTTTCTTT.

The rearrangement links TRBV5-4 to TRBJ2-1; 9 bases map to TRBD2. The CDR3 runs 16 residues. Germline V gives CDR1 SGHNT, CDR2 YYREEE (reference sequence). V lost 3 bases and J lost 2; bases outside the gene matches: 6. Written as DNA, the CDR3 is TGTGCCAGCAGCTCCTCTAGCGGGGTCCCCTACAATGAGCAGTTCTTC. This translates into CASSSSSGVPYNEQFF. Variable domain in full (rest from reference TRBV5-4 and TRBJ2-1): ETGVTQSPTHLIKTRGQQVTLRCSSQSGHNTVSWYQQALGQGPQFIFQYYREEENGRGNFPPRFSGLQFPNYSSELNVNALELDDSALYLCASSSSSGVPYNEQFFGPGTRLTVL.

The J gene is TRBJ1-1, the V gene TRBV2; the D is unclear. Looked up from germline, CDR1 is SNHLY and CDR2 is FYNNEI. V dropped 7 bases and J dropped 1 base, with 16 bases sitting between them. There are 15 residues in the CDR3. In nucleotides, the CDR3 is TGTGCCAGCAAGGAGGAAACAGCCCGGAACACTGAAGCTTTCTTT. This encodes CASKEETARNTEAFF.

This clone was seen a single time. The chain employs TRBV19 and TRBJ2-5; 10 bases are shared with TRBD1. The germline V gene encodes CDR1 LNHDA and CDR2 SQIVND (reference sequence). CDR3 length equals 14 residues. V was pared by 6 bases and J by 7 bases, with 8 bases of the junction left unmatched. CDR3 residues: CASSSGTGEGTQYF. The CDR3 DNA reads as TGTGCCAGTAGCTCCGGGACAGGGGAAGGGACCCAGTACTTC.

The V and J genes are TRBV2 and TRBJ2-5; no definite D call. The CDR3 extends over 13 amino acids. V shed 4 bases and J shed 4 bases, with 10 bases lying between them. CDR1 and CDR2 (germline): SNHLY, FYNNEI. CDR3 in DNA: TGTGCCAGCAGTGGACTCCCGGGAGAGACCCAGTACTTC. It codes for CASSGLPGETQYF.

This clone was seen a few times. The chain combines TRBV28 with TRBJ1-4, with TRBD1 matching over 10 bases. The germline V gene encodes CDR1 MDHEN and CDR2 SYDVKM. CDR3 size: 16 residues. Trimming removed 4 bases from V and 6 bases from J; junction bases left unmatched: 8. The CDR3 DNA reads TGTGCCAGCAGTTCCCCCCGGACAGGGGGTGATGAAAAACTGTTTTTT. It codes for CASSSPRTGGDEKLFF.

The chain employs TRBV9 and TRBJ2-3; 8 bases match TRBD2. From germline, CDR1 is SGDLS and CDR2 YYNGEE. Unmatched junction bases numbered 3, after V lost 3 bases and J lost 0 bases. The CDR3 has 15 residues. CDR3 sequence (DNA): TGTGCCAGCAGCGCTACTAGCGGAAGCACAGATACGCAGTATTTT. Translation: CASSATSGSTDTQYF.

The rearrangement joins TRBV28 to TRBJ1-2; 8 nucleotides align to TRBD1. CDR1 MDHEN and CDR2 SYDVKM come from the germline V gene. The CDR3 covers 15 residues. With 5 bases clipped from V and 10 bases from J, the junction kept 15 bases outside the gene matches. CDR3 residues: CASSPTSDRGPPYTF. The CDR3 bases are TGTGCCAGCAGTCCTACCTCCGACAGGGGCCCCCCCTACACCTTC.

This chain joins TRBV7-2 and TRBJ2-1, with D maybe TRBD1 (6 bases). The CDR3 loop spans 15 amino acids. Germline V lookup: CDR1 SGHTA, CDR2 FQGNSA. Between the trimmed V and J ends, which lost 3 bases and 2 bases, there was a span of 11 bases. The CDR3 nucleotides are TGTGCCAGCAGCTTCCGGGGACAAACCTACAATGAGCAGTTCTTC. It codes for CASSFRGQTYNEQFF.

The genes are TRBV11-3 and TRBJ2-1, with 9 bases matching TRBD1. The CDR3 extends over 16 amino acids. J lost 7 bases, V lost 5 bases, and 12 bases had no gene match. Germline values: CDR1 SGHNT, CDR2 YENEEA. The CDR3 DNA is TGTGCCAGCAGCGAAGGACAGGGGAGGTCTAGGAATGAGCAGTTCTTC. It yields the protein CASSEGQGRSRNEQFF.

V and J are TRBV4-3 and TRBJ1-2; D is uncertain. V was pared by 1 base and J by 8 bases, with 11 bases between. The CDR3 has 13 residues. Germline V gives CDR1 LGHNA, CDR2 YSLEER. The CDR3 spells CASSQGGGYGYTF. The DNA for the CDR3 is TGCGCCAGCAGCCAAGGTGGAGGGTACGGCTACACCTTC.

The CDR3 loop is CASSQDPGGAYSNQPQHF. CDR3 bases: TGTGCCAGCAGCCAAGATCCTGGGGGGGCTTATAGCAATCAGCCCCAGCATTTT. V gene TRBV3-1 (or the pseudogene TRBV3-2) combines with J gene TRBJ1-5, with a weak D call TRBD1 (6 bases). This CDR3 region has 18 residues. The germline V and J ends were trimmed by 0 bases and 0 bases, with 15 bases remaining between them. Germline CDR1 and CDR2: LGHDT and YNNKEL (reference sequence).

The genes are TRBV7-9 and TRBJ1-2, with TRBD1 matching 8 bases. CDR3 length: 14 residues. J gave up 4 bases and V 5 bases, and 6 bases lay outside the gene matches. Looked up from germline, CDR1 is SEHNR and CDR2 is FQNEAQ (reference sequence). The CDR3 protein is CASSLGQGIYGYTF. The CDR3 bases are TGTGCCAGCAGCCTCGGACAGGGTATCTATGGCTACACCTTC.

J is TRBJ1-5 and V is TRBV5-8, with D unclear. CDR1 is SGHTS, CDR2 YDEGEE, per germline. The CDR3 covers 14 residues. V lost 0 bases to trimming and J lost 11 bases, with 15 bases between them. The CDR3 reads CASSLVGGQGAQHF. CDR3 bases: TGTGCCAGCAGCTTGGTAGGAGGGCAAGGAGCCCAGCATTTT.

J is TRBJ2-1 and V is TRBV7-9; 9 bases are a match to TRBD2. Looked up from germline, CDR1 is SEHNR and CDR2 is FQNEAQ (reference sequence). J was trimmed by 6 bases and V by 11 bases; bases with no gene match: 14. The CDR3 extends over 15 amino acids. The CDR3 DNA sequence: TGTGCCGGTTACAAGCCCGGCGGGGGGGCCAATGAGCAGTTCTTC. Its translation is CAGYKPGGGANEQFF.

J is TRBJ2-2 and V is TRBV3-1 (or the pseudogene TRBV3-2); TRBD1 aligns across 7 bases. Germline loops: CDR1 LGHDT, CDR2 YNNKEL (reference sequence). The CDR3 loop spans 14 amino acids. CDR3 protein: CTDRDSPNTGELFF. As DNA, the CDR3 is TGTACAGACAGGGACAGCCCGAACACCGGGGAGCTGTTTTTT.

This chain joins TRBV7-2 and TRBJ1-2, with 11 bases fitting TRBD1. From germline, CDR1 is SGHTA and CDR2 FQGNSA. The CDR3 is 16 amino acids. V lost 5 bases to trimming and J lost 4 bases; unmatched junction nucleotides: 9. The CDR3 nucleotides read TGTGCCAGCAGCCCCCGGACAGGGGGCGCGATCTATGGCTACACCTTC. Translating gives CASSPRTGGAIYGYTF.

The gene calls are TRBV3-1 (or the pseudogene TRBV3-2) and TRBJ1-1; D unresolved. Trimming took 2 bases from V and 5 from J, leaving 12 bases between them. This CDR3 spans 14 amino acids. From germline, CDR1 is LGHDT and CDR2 YNNKEL (reference sequence). The CDR3 bases are TGTGCCAGCAGCCAAATGATGGGGAGAACTGAAGCTTTCTTT. Its translation is CASSQMMGRTEAFF.

This chain joins TRBV5-4 and TRBJ2-1, with 9 bases lining up with TRBD2. V lost 2 bases to trimming and J lost 2 bases; unmatched junction nucleotides: 5. Germline CDR1 is SGHNT and CDR2 is YYREEE (reference sequence). This CDR3 is built from 16 residues. CDR3 nucleotide sequence: TGTGCCAGCAGCTTAGGGGCGGGAGGGGCCTACAATGAGCAGTTCTTC. It codes for CASSLGAGGAYNEQFF.

This sequence joins TRBV5-1 and TRBJ1-3; a weak D match, TRBD1 (5 bases). CDR1 and CDR2 from the germline V gene are SGHRS and YFSETQ. V lost 4 bases to trimming and J lost 8 bases, with 19 bases between them. The CDR3 runs to 15 residues. CDR3 amino acids: CASSPGLKKGDTIYF. DNA of the CDR3: TGCGCCAGCAGCCCGGGACTTAAAAAGGGAGACACCATATATTTT.

This rearrangement joins TRBV2 to TRBJ2-2; perhaps TRBD2 as D (5 bases). V lost 6 bases and J lost 8, with 13 bases in between. The CDR3 runs to 13 residues. Germline V gene lookup returns CDR1 SNHLY and CDR2 FYNNEI. CDR3 sequence reads: CASRRTGGGELFF. The CDR3 nucleotides read TGTGCCAGCAGACGGACCGGCGGGGGGGAGCTGTTTTTT.

For the CDR3, the DNA is TGTGCCAGCAGTTTATCAGGGGGCCCGTGGTTGGAGGGCTACACCTTC. It encodes CASSLSGGPWLEGYTF. The gene calls are TRBV27 and TRBJ1-2; 7 nucleotides align to TRBD1. The CDR3 length is 16 residues. Germline values: CDR1 MNHEY, CDR2 SMNVEV (reference sequence). Losses at the gene ends were 0 bases for V and 8 bases for J; bases not matched to a gene: 12.

This clone came up once. The chain recombines TRBV7-2 with TRBJ2-3, with D unresolved. CDR1 is SGHTA, CDR2 FQGNSA, per germline. The CDR3 runs 13 residues. Trimming left V 8 bases short and J 1 base short, with 10 bases between. CDR3 DNA sequence: TGTGCCAGCGGCCTACGGGGCACAGATACGCAGTATTTT. Translation: CASGLRGTDTQYF.

The V gene is TRBV6-5, the J gene TRBJ2-2, with D maybe TRBD1 (6 bases). The CDR3 totals 15 residues. V lost 4 bases and J 5 bases, leaving 14 bases between the germline ends. Germline V gene lookup returns CDR1 MNHEY and CDR2 SVGAGI. The CDR3 loop reads CASSSGQRTTGELFF. CDR3 nucleotide sequence: TGTGCCAGCAGTTCAGGACAGAGAACAACCGGGGAGCTGTTTTTT.

The V call is TRBV7-8, the J call TRBJ2-5; 7 bases map to TRBD2. J was trimmed by 2 bases and V by 6 bases; bases with no gene match: 3. CDR1 is SGHVS, CDR2 FQNEAQ, per germline. CDR3 length: 13 residues. CDR3 bases: TGTGCCAGCAGGCCGGGACTACAAGAGACCCAGTACTTC. Translating it yields CASRPGLQETQYF.

The chain couples TRBV7-9 to TRBJ1-1, with D unclear. The V and J ends lost 1 base and 2 bases respectively, with 2 bases between them. The CDR3 has 12 amino acids. Germline CDR1 is SEHNR and CDR2 is FQNEAQ (reference sequence). The CDR3 protein is CASSLVNTEAFF. The CDR3 DNA is TGTGCCAGCAGCTTAGTAAACACTGAAGCTTTCTTT.

This chain links TRBV5-4 with TRBJ2-7; a possible D gene is TRBD1 (6 bases). The CDR3 contains 13 residues. With 2 bases removed from V and 2 bases from J, the gap between germline ends came to 8 bases. Per germline, CDR1 SGHNT and CDR2 YYREEE (reference sequence). CDR3 region: CASSFTGTYEQYF. CDR3 DNA sequence: TGTGCCAGCAGCTTTACAGGGACCTACGAGCAGTACTTC.

This chain uses TRBV5-1 with TRBJ2-2, with 9 positions matching TRBD1. Germline assignment: CDR1 SGHRS and CDR2 YFSETQ. This CDR3 has 16 amino acids. V dropped 0 bases and J dropped 5; count of bases not matched to a gene: 5. CDR3 in DNA: TGCGCCAGCAGCTTGGGGGACAGGGCGGGGACCGGGGAGCTGTTTTTT. It translates to CASSLGDRAGTGELFF.

The chain combines TRBV4-2 with TRBJ1-2, with 8 bases that match TRBD1. The V and J ends lost 1 base and 4 bases, in that order; junction bases with no gene match: 2. The CDR3 is made up of 14 amino acids. Germline CDR1 reads LGHNA; CDR2 reads YNFKEQ. In nucleotides, the CDR3 is TGTGCCAGCAGCCAAGGGACAGGGAGCTATGGCTACACCTTC. Its protein product is CASSQGTGSYGYTF.

The chain combines TRBV28 with TRBJ1-1, with 7 bases that match TRBD1. J lost 3 bases, V lost 5 bases, and 9 bases had no gene match. There are 15 residues in the CDR3. Looked up from germline, CDR1 is MDHEN and CDR2 is SYDVKM. The CDR3 DNA sequence: TGTGCCAGCAGTCTCGTAGGGGGCGCGTACACTGAAGCTTTCTTT. Amino acid sequence: CASSLVGGAYTEAFF.

The chain employs TRBV7-3 and TRBJ1-2; D possibly corresponds to TRBD1 (6 bases). Trimming removed 5 bases from V and 2 bases from J, with 9 bases in between. This CDR3 contains 13 residues. The germline V gene has CDR1 SGHTA and CDR2 FQGTGA. The CDR3 region has the DNA TGTGCCAGCAGCCCTGACAGGAACTATGGCTACACCTTC. Amino acid sequence: CASSPDRNYGYTF.

The V call is TRBV5-5, the J call TRBJ2-1, with D tentatively TRBD2 (6 bases). Germline-derived CDR1 and CDR2 are SGHKS and YYEKEE (reference sequence). CDR3 length: 15 amino acids. V lost 4 bases to trimming and J lost 7 bases, with 18 bases between them. The CDR3: CASSGGTLPGNEQFF. The CDR3 DNA is TGTGCCAGCAGCGGAGGGACCTTACCAGGGAATGAGCAGTTCTTC.